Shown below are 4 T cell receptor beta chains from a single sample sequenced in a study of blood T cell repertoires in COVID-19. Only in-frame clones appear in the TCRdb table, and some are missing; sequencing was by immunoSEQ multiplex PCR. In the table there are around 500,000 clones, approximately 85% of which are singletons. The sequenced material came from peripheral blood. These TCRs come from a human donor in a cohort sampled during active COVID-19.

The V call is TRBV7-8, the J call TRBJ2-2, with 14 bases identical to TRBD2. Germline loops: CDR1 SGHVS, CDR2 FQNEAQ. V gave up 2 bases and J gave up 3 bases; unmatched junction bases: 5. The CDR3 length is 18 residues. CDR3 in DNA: TGTGCCAGCAGCTTAAAGGGACTAGCGGGAGTTTACACCGGGGAGCTGTTTTTT. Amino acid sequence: CASSLKGLAGVYTGELFF.

The CDR3 loop is CATSDLSRGPNEQFF. The CDR3 bases are TGTGCCACCAGTGATTTAAGCAGGGGGCCGAATGAGCAGTTCTTC. The V and J genes are TRBV24-1 and TRBJ2-1, with TRBD1 matching 8 bases. There are 15 residues in the CDR3. J was trimmed by 7 bases and V by 1 base; bases with no gene match: 5. The germline V gene has CDR1 KGHDR and CDR2 SFDVKD.

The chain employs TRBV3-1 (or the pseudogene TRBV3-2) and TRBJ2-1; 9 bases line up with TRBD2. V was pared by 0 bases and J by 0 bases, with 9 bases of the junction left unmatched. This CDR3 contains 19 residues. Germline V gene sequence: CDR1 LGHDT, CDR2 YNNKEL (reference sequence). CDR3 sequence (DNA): TGTGCCAGCAGCCAAGATCAATTTAGCGGGAGAGGCTCCTACAATGAGCAGTTCTTC. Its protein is CASSQDQFSGRGSYNEQFF.

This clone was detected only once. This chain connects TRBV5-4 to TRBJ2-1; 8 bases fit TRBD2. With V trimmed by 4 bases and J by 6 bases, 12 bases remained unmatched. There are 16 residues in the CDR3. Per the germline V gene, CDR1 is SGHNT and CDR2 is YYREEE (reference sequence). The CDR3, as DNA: TGTGCCAGCAGCGCATCTAGCGGGCGTGCCCTCAATGAGCAGTTCTTC. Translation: CASSASSGRALNEQFF.